The source of this T cell receptor beta chain is a study of OX40 agonist ivuxolimab in advanced cancers. Across the study: Six ivuxolimab dose levels, 0.01 to 10 mg/kg, were given intravenously every 2 weeks. The study enrolled dose-escalation patients with hepatocellular carcinoma, melanoma, renal cell or head and neck cancer.

Sequencing used immunoSEQ multiplex PCR; TCRdb keeps in-frame clones, though not all of them. Of over 35,000 clones in the sample, about four fifths were seen once. Per germline, CDR1 MNHNY and CDR2 SVGAGI (reference sequence). Trimming took 8 bases from V and 1 from J, leaving 11 bases between them. This CDR3 is built from 13 residues. General study results and limits: Some of the lowest clonal expansion was seen in partial responders at 0.1-3.0 mg/kg. The specificity for antigen of the expanded peripheral T cells was not determined.

Only a few counts were recorded for this clone. The antigen is undetermined. The chain is built from TRBV6-6 and TRBJ1-1; D remains ambiguous. The receptor was derived from an adult with an advanced solid tumor such as melanoma, head and neck, liver or kidney cancer. Here the sequenced sample was CD4+ or CD8+ T cells sorted from blood, taken in a trial of the OX40 agonist ivuxolimab. The CDR3 region has the DNA TGTGCCAGCTCCGAACTTAGGAACACTGAAGCTTTCTTT. The encoded protein is CASSELRNTEAFF.